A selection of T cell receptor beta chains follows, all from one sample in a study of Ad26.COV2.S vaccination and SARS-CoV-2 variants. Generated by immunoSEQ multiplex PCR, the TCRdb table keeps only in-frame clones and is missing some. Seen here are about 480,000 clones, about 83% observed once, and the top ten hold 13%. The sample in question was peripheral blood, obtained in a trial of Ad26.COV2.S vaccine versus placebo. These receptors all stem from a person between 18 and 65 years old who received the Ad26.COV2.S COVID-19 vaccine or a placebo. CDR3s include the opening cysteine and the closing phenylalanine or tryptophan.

CATSRGVGYEQYF | TRBV27
CASSARVSGANVLTF | TRBV5-5
CASSSSGRGEQFF | TRBV28
CASSVLGQNSEQYF | TRBV9
CASSGTGRGYTF | TRBV2
CASSPTGVPEAFF | TRBV14
CATSMGAIYGYTF | TRBV15
CASSFRSSYNEQFF | TRBV28
CASSRVATNEKLFF | TRBV4-1
CASSVGDTPFGEGASNNEQFF | TRBV9
CASSYGATTDTQYF | TRBV6-6
CASLVDGSYNEQFF | TRBV7-9
CASSLAANSPLHF | TRBV7-2
CASSPPRLGGGEQYF | TRBV6-5
CASKVLRDRDSYTEAFF | TRBV19
CASSFGTGGGFTGELFF | TRBV27
CASSPTGAINEKLFF | TRBV7-9
CASSTRGSSRGTQYF | TRBV5-8
CASSLGLATRSKNEQFF | TRBV7-9
CASSQDQLAGREQFF | TRBV4-3
CASSRGRLLYGYTF | TRBV5-6
CASSRTSSTDTQYF | TRBV5-4
CASRTGGNTGELFF | TRBV6-5
CASSVAGEVTEAFF | TRBV9
CASSLEGSSGNTIYF | TRBV5-8
CASSGRWAGGYTF | TRBV9
CASSLLVPGGGQPQHF | TRBV28
CASSLRDRGRGSPLHF | TRBV7-3
CASREQGDNEQFF | TRBV12-3/TRBV12-4
CASSLTAPSWTHWNTEAFF | TRBV7-2
CASSELTATGELFF | TRBV2
CASSRGTQETQYF | TRBV7-8
CASSFLGTGTNSPLHF | TRBV28
CASSSTVNEKLFF | TRBV7-9
CASRITTGPLEDEQYF | TRBV25-1
CASSPLPPGQGNQPQHF | TRBV5-1
CASSLLGAGNSGNTIYF | TRBV7-9
CASRHDRGDEQFF | TRBV12-3/TRBV12-4
CASSITGDSPLHF | TRBV11-1
CAWRPQTPGYGYTF | TRBV30
CASSPRWILANVLTF | TRBV7-9
CASSPGQAFMNTEAFF | TRBV5-4